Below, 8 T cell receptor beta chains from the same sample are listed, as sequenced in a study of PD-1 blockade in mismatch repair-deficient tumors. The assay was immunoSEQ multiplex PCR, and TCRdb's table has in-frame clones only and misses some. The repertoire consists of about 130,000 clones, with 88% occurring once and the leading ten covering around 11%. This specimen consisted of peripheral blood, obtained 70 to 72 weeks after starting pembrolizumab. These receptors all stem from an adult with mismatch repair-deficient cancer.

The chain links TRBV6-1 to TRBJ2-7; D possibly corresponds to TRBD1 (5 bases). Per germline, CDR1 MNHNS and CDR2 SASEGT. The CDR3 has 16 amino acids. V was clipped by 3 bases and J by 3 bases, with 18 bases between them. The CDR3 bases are TGTGCCAGCAGTGATAGTTTACAGGAGCTAATCTACGAGCAGTACTTC. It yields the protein CASSDSLQELIYEQYF.

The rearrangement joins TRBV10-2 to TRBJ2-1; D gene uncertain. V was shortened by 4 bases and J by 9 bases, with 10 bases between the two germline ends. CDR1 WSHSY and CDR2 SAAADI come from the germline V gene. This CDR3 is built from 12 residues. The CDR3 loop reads CASSAQSSEQFF. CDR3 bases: TGCGCCAGCAGTGCCCAGTCTAGTGAGCAGTTCTTC.

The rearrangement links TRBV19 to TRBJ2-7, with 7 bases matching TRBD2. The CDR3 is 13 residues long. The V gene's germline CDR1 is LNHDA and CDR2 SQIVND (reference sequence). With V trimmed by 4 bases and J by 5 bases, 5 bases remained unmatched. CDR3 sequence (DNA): TGTGCCAGTAGTAGCTGGGGGGGAGACGAGCAGTACTTC. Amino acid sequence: CASSSWGGDEQYF.

The CDR3 here is CASSRGLAHYEQYF. The CDR3 nucleotides are TGTGCCAGCAGTAGGGGACTCGCCCACTACGAGCAGTACTTC. The rearrangement links TRBV6-6 to TRBJ2-7; weak D call: TRBD2 (6 bases). Germline V gene data show CDR1 as MNHNY and CDR2 as SVGAGI (reference sequence). V was clipped by 5 bases and J by 3 bases, with 14 bases between them. The CDR3 is 14 amino acids.

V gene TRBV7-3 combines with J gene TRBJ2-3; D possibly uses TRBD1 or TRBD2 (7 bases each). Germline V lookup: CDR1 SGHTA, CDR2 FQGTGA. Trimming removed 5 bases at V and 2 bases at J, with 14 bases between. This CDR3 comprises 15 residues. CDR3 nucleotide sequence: TGTGCCAGCAGCCCAGGGGGAGGGTCCACAGATACGCAGTATTTT. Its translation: CASSPGGGSTDTQYF.

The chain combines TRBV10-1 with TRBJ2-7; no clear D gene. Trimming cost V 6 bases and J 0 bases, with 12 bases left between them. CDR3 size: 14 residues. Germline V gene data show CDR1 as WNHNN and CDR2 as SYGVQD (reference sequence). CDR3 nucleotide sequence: TGCGCCAGCAGCCCCATGGGGTTCTCCTACGAGCAGTACTTC. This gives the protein CASSPMGFSYEQYF.

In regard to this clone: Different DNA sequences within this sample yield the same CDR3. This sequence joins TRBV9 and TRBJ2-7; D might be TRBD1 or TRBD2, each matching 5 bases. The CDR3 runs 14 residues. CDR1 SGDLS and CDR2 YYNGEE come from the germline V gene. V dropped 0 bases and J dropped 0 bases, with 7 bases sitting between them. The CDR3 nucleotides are TGTGCCAGCAGCGTAGGGGGGAGCTCCTACGAGCAGTACTTC. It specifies CASSVGGSSYEQYF.

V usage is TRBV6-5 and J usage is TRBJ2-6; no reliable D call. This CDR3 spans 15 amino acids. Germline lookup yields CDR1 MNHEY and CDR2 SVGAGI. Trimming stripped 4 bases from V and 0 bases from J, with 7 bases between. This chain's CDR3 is CASSFVSSGANVLTF. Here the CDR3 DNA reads TGTGCCAGCAGTTTTGTAAGCTCTGGGGCCAACGTCCTGACTTTC.